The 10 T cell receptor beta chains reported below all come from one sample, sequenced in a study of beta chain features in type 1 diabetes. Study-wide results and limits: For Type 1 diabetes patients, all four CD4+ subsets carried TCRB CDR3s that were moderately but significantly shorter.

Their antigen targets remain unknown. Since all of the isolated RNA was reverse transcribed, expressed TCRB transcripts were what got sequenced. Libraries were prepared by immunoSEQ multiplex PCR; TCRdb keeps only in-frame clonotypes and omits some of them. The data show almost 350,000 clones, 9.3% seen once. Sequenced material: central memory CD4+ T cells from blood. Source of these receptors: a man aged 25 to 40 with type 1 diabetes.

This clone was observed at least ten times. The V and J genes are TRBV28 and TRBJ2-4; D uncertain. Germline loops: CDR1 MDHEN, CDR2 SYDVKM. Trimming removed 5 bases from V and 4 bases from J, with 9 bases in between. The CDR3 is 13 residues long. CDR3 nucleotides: TGTGCCAGCAGTCTCATTGAGAAAAACATTCAGTACTTC. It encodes CASSLIEKNIQYF.

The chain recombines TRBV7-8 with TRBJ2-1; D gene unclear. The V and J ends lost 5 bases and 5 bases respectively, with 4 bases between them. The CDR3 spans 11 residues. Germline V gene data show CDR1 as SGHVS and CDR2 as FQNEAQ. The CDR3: CASSHNNEQFF. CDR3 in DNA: TGTGCCAGCAGCCACAACAATGAGCAGTTCTTC.

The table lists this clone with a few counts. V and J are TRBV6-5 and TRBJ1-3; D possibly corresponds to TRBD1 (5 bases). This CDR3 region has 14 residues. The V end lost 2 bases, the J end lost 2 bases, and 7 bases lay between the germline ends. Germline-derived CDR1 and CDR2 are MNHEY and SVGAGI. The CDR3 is CASSYGGTGNTIYF. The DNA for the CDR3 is TGTGCCAGCAGTTACGGGGGAACTGGAAACACCATATATTTT.

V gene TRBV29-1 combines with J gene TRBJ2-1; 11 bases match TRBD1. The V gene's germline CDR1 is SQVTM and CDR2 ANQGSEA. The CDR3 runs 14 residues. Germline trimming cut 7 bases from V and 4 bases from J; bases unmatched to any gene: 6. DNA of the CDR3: TGCAGCGCTCTGGACAGGGGGCGTTACAATGAGCAGTTCTTC. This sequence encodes CSALDRGRYNEQFF.

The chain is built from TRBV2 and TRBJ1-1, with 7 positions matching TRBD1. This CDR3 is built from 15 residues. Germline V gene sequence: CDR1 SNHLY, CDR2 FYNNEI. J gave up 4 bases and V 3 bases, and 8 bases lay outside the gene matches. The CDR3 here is CASSEGPQGFTEAFF. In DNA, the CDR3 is TGTGCCAGCAGTGAGGGGCCACAGGGGTTCACTGAAGCTTTCTTT.

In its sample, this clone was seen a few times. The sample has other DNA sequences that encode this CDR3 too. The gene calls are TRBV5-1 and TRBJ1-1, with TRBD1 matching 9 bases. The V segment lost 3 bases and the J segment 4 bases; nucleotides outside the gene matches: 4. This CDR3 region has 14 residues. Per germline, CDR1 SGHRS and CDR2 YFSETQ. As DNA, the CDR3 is TGCGCCAGCAGCTCGGACAGGGGCGGCACTGAAGCTTTCTTT. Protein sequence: CASSSDRGGTEAFF. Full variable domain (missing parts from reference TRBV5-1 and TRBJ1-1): KAGVTQTPRYLIKTRGQQVTLSCSPISGHRSVSWYQQTPGQGLQFLFEYFSETQRNKGNFPGRFSGRQFSNSRSEMNVSTLELGDSALYLCASSSDRGGTEAFFGQGTRLTVV.

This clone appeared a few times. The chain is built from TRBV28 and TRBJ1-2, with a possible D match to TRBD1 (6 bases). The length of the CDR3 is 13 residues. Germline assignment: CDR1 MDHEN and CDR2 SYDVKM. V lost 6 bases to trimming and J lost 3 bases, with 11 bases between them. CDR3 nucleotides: TGTGCCAGCAGCGCGACAGGCCACTATGGCTACACCTTC. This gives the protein CASSATGHYGYTF.

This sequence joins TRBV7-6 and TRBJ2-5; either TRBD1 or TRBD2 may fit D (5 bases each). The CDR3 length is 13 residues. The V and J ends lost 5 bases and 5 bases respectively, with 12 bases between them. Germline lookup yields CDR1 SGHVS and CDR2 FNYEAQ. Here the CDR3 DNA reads TGTGCCAGCAGCCCCACGGGGCTCGAGACCCAGTACTTC. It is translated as CASSPTGLETQYF.

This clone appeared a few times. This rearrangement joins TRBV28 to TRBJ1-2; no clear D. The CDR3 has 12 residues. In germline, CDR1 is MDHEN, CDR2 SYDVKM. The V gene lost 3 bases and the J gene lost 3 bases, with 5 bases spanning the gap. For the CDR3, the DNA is TGTGCCAGCAGTTTCGGGTACTATGGCTACACCTTC. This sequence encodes CASSFGYYGYTF.

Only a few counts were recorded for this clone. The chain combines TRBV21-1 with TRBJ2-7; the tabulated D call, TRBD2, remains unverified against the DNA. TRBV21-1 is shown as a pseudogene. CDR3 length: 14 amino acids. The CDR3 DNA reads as TGTGCCAGCAGCCCGAGGGACTTGTCGTACGAGCAGTACTTC. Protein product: CASSPRDLSYEQYF.